The clone carrying this T cell receptor (beta chain) was detected once. Its antigen is not known. The whole isolated RNA underwent reverse transcription, so sequencing captured expressed TCRB transcripts. The table came from immunoSEQ multiplex PCR; TCRdb's copy has only in-frame clones and leaves some out. The table has 53,000 or so clones, about 60% seen once. This sample is part of a study of beta chain features in type 1 diabetes. Study-level points and caveats: Cells with high TCR expression could be over-represented by cDNA sequencing. Within each of all four CD4+ subsets, Type 1 diabetes patients had TCRB CDR3s that were moderately but significantly shorter.

A CD45RO/CCR7/CD25/CD127/CD95/CD27 panel sorted naive, central memory, regulatory and stem cell-like memory CD4+ cells. Trimming took off 4 bases at V and 4 bases at J, with 8 bases between the two ends. The CDR3 length is 12 residues. Per the germline V gene, CDR1 is SGHRS and CDR2 is YFSETQ. The receptor was derived from a woman under 40 with type 1 diabetes. The sample was stem cell memory CD4+ T cells from blood. The chain is built from TRBV5-1 and TRBJ1-1, with D perhaps matching TRBD1 (5 bases). CDR3 DNA: TGCGCCAGCAGCCTTGACAGCACTGAAGCTTTCTTT. Residues: CASSLDSTEAFF.